This entry concerns a single TCR beta chain. The antigen is undetermined. The source of the sample is a study of OX40 agonist ivuxolimab in advanced cancers. As for the study in general: Ivuxolimab, which is an agonistic anti-OX40 (CD134) antibody, was administered to the patients.

The method was immunoSEQ multiplex PCR; TCRdb's version includes in-frame clones alone and lacks a portion of them. The repertoire holds under 50,000 clones, with 92% as singletons. The study's findings and limits: In CD8+ T cells, expanded clones were on average more numerous than in CD4+. Certain nonresponders likewise exhibited a low normalized T-cell clonal expansion. Researchers did not establish what antigens the expanded peripheral T cells target.

The clonotype originates from an adult with an advanced solid tumor such as melanoma, head and neck, liver or kidney cancer. The sample was CD4+ or CD8+ T cells sorted from blood, taken in a trial of the OX40 agonist ivuxolimab.

The CDR3 spells CAISEFSGQGVAYEQYF. In DNA, the CDR3 is TGTGCCATCAGTGAGTTCTCGGGACAGGGGGTGGCCTACGAGCAGTACTTC. The chain joins TRBV10-3 to TRBJ2-7; 11 bases agree with TRBD1. The trim removed 1 base at V and 2 bases at J, leaving 7 bases unmatched. The CDR3 runs 17 residues. CDR1 is ENHRY and CDR2 is SYGVKD in the germline V gene.